The 27 T cell receptor beta chains given below trace back to one sample, sequenced in a study of T cell responses to AZD1222 COVID-19 vaccine. Sequencing used immunoSEQ multiplex PCR; TCRdb keeps in-frame clones, though not all of them. The table has tens of thousands of clones, roughly 89% seen once. The material sequenced was peripheral blood, taken 28 days after the second AZD1222 dose. The receptors were gathered from an adult who received the AZD1222 COVID-19 vaccine.

This clone has a handful of counts. V usage is TRBV21-1 and J usage is TRBJ2-3; the table's D call of TRBD2 was not tested on the DNA. TRBV21-1 is noted as a pseudogene. The CDR3 extends over 15 amino acids. The CDR3 DNA sequence: TGTGCCAGCAGCAAAGGCCCGACTGGTACAGATACGCAGTATTTT. It is translated as CASSKGPTGTDTQYF.

The rearrangement links TRBV3-1 (or the pseudogene TRBV3-2) to TRBJ1-5; D is perhaps TRBD1 (5 bases). V lost 1 base, J lost 1 base, and 8 bases lay in between. Germline CDR1 and CDR2: LGHDT and YNNKEL (reference sequence). This CDR3 contains 15 residues. The CDR3 bases are TGTGCCAGCAGCCAAGGGGGCAGAAGCAATCAGCCCCAGCATTTT. This encodes CASSQGGRSNQPQHF.

This sequence joins TRBV19 and TRBJ2-7; D not resolved. The ends were cut back, 10 bases at V and 2 bases at J, with 12 bases in the middle. The CDR3 has 12 residues. Per germline, CDR1 LNHDA and CDR2 SQIVND (reference sequence). The CDR3 nucleotides read TGTGCCACCTCTGGCGCAGCCTACGAGCAGTACTTC. The encoded protein is CATSGAAYEQYF.

This chain links TRBV6-5 with TRBJ2-7, with D unresolved. The V gene's germline CDR1 is MNHEY and CDR2 SVGAGI. Trimming pared 5 bases from V and 2 bases from J, leaving 10 bases between. This CDR3 is built from 13 residues. The CDR3 protein is CASSRVLAYEQYF. The CDR3 nucleotides are TGTGCCAGCAGTCGGGTCTTGGCCTACGAGCAGTACTTC.

The V gene is TRBV5-5, the J gene TRBJ1-1, with D tentatively TRBD1 (6 bases). The CDR3 covers 15 residues. V shed 6 bases and J shed 0 bases, with 15 bases lying between them. The germline CDR1 and CDR2 sequences are SGHKS and YYEKEE (reference sequence). CDR3 nucleotide sequence: TGTGCCAGCATCCTACAGGGCTCTATGAACACTGAAGCTTTCTTT. Its protein product is CASILQGSMNTEAFF.

The rearrangement links TRBV29-1 to TRBJ1-3; maybe TRBD1 (5 bases). Trimming took off 6 bases at V and 8 bases at J, with 20 bases between the two ends. The CDR3 is 14 residues long. From germline, CDR1 is SQVTM and CDR2 ANQGSEA. The CDR3 DNA reads as TGCAGCGTCCGGGACTGGACCTCGGAGGACACCATATATTTT. It is translated as CSVRDWTSEDTIYF.

The chain has TRBV10-3 and TRBJ2-5; D is ambiguous. This CDR3 comprises 12 residues. Germline V lookup: CDR1 ENHRY, CDR2 SYGVKD. Trimming took 0 bases from V and 7 from J, leaving 6 bases between them. CDR3 amino acids: CAISESSVTQYF. For the CDR3, the DNA is TGTGCCATCAGTGAGTCGTCGGTGACCCAGTACTTC.

This clone was seen more than once but under ten times. CDR3: CASSLGGGLELFF. CDR3 nucleotides: TGTGCCAGCAGTTTGGGTGGGGGGCTGGAGCTGTTTTTT. V gene TRBV27 combines with J gene TRBJ2-2; D assignment may be TRBD1 or TRBD2 (6 bases each). Looked up from germline, CDR1 is MNHEY and CDR2 is SMNVEV (reference sequence). V lost 3 bases to trimming and J lost 10 bases, with 12 bases between them. This CDR3 is built from 13 residues.

The chain uses TRBV5-1 and TRBJ2-1, with 8 bases identical to TRBD1. CDR3 length: 14 amino acids. Germline assignment: CDR1 SGHRS and CDR2 YFSETQ. V dropped 0 bases and J dropped 10; count of bases not matched to a gene: 6. The CDR3: CASSLVGDRGEQFF. The CDR3 region has the DNA TGCGCCAGCAGCTTGGTTGGCGACAGGGGCGAGCAGTTCTTC.

The chain joins TRBV29-1 to TRBJ2-1; 8 positions match TRBD1. This CDR3 is 13 amino acids long. Unmatched junction bases numbered 8, after V lost 8 bases and J lost 5 bases. Germline lookup yields CDR1 SQVTM and CDR2 ANQGSEA. The CDR3 spells CSHRTGFDNEQFF. As DNA, the CDR3 is TGCAGCCATAGGACAGGGTTTGACAATGAGCAGTTCTTC.

The V gene is TRBV14, the J gene TRBJ1-2, with D possibly being TRBD1 (5 bases). Germline loops: CDR1 SGHDN, CDR2 FVKESK. This CDR3 has 16 residues. V shed 1 base and J shed 8 bases, with 20 bases lying between them. As DNA, the CDR3 is TGTGCCAGCAGCCAAGGAACAGGCCTTTGGAGGGGAGGCTACACCTTC. Protein product: CASSQGTGLWRGGYTF.

The count of this clone is one. This chain joins TRBV12-3 or TRBV12-4 and TRBJ2-1, with D perhaps matching TRBD2 (6 bases). This CDR3 spans 13 amino acids. The V and J ends lost 8 bases and 4 bases respectively, with 12 bases between them. The chain's CDR3 is CASVLAGYNEQFF. In nucleotides, the CDR3 is TGTGCCAGCGTGTTGGCGGGGTACAATGAGCAGTTCTTC.

The CDR3 protein is CASSQGGTGRLSTIYF. In DNA form, the CDR3 reads TGCGCCAGCAGCCAGGGGGGGACAGGGCGGCTAAGCACCATATATTTT. The chain carries TRBV4-1 and TRBJ1-3, with 9 bases identical to TRBD1. Germline CDR1 reads MGHRA; CDR2 reads YSYEKL. This CDR3 contains 16 residues. After removal of 3 bases from V and 9 bases from J, the junction contained 12 bases not matched to a gene.

This clone has a handful of counts. This sequence joins TRBV5-1 and TRBJ1-1; D is undetermined. Germline V CDR1 and CDR2: SGHRS, YFSETQ. The CDR3 has 13 amino acids. V was cut by 0 bases and J by 11 bases, with 14 bases left in between. The CDR3, as DNA: TGCGCCAGCAGCTTGGCCGGAAGCAGAGGGGCTTTCTTT. It codes for CASSLAGSRGAFF. The full variable domain, with the rest looked up from reference TRBV5-1 and TRBJ1-1, is KAGVTQTPRYLIKTRGQQVTLSCSPISGHRSVSWYQQTPGQGLQFLFEYFSETQRNKGNFPGRFSGRQFSNSRSEMNVSTLELGDSALYLCASSLAGSRGAFFGQGTRLTVV.

In its sample, this clone was seen once. This sequence joins TRBV12-3 or TRBV12-4 and TRBJ2-1, with D perhaps matching TRBD1 or TRBD2 (5 bases each). CDR3 length: 11 amino acids. The V end was cut by 4 bases, the J end by 7 bases, with 5 bases between. The CDR3 coding sequence is TGTGCCAGCAGTTGGGGGAATGAGCAGTTCTTC. Its translation: CASSWGNEQFF.

The V gene is TRBV10-3, the J gene TRBJ2-1; 7 bases match TRBD2. CDR1 ENHRY and CDR2 SYGVKD come from the germline V gene. The CDR3 loop spans 15 amino acids. V shed 3 bases, J shed 5 bases, and the junction held 7 bases outside the gene matches. CDR3 region: CAISDVAGQNNEQFF. The CDR3 nucleotides read TGTGCCATCAGTGACGTAGCGGGCCAAAACAATGAGCAGTTCTTC.

The chain is built from TRBV19 and TRBJ2-3; tentative D call: TRBD1 (6 bases). Per germline, CDR1 LNHDA and CDR2 SQIVND (reference sequence). The length of the CDR3 is 13 residues. V was trimmed by 5 bases and J by 14 bases, leaving 20 bases between them. CDR3 coding DNA: TGTGCCAGTAGTGCCCCCGGGACAAGGTATCGGTATTTT. As protein: CASSAPGTRYRYF.

The chain couples TRBV19 to TRBJ2-7, with D unclear. Deletions cut 4 bases from V and 6 bases from J, with 16 bases between. The germline V gene has CDR1 LNHDA and CDR2 SQIVND (reference sequence). CDR3 length: 14 residues. CDR3 protein: CASSKEAESIEQYV. The CDR3 bases are TGTGCCAGTAGTAAAGAGGCCGAGAGTATCGAGCAGTACGTC.

The table lists this clone with a count of one. V and J are TRBV11-3 and TRBJ2-7; possible D gene TRBD2, 6 bases. Germline V CDR1 and CDR2: SGHNT, YENEEA. The CDR3 consists of 13 residues. Trimming took off 0 bases at V and 5 bases at J, with 8 bases between the two ends. CDR3 in amino acids: CASSLERGNEQYV. CDR3 nucleotides: TGTGCCAGCAGCTTAGAGCGGGGCAACGAGCAGTACGTC.

V usage is TRBV20-1 and J usage is TRBJ2-1, with D possibly TRBD2 on 6 matching bases. Looked up from germline, CDR1 is DFQATT and CDR2 is SNEGSKA (reference sequence). V gave up 3 bases and J gave up 10 bases, with 10 bases separating them. This CDR3 contains 11 residues. This CDR3 reads CSARAGREQFF. The CDR3 region has the DNA TGCAGTGCTAGGGCAGGGAGGGAGCAGTTCTTC.

The chain links TRBV10-3 to TRBJ1-2, with D possibly TRBD1 on 6 matching bases. The CDR3 length is 12 residues. CDR1 and CDR2 from the germline V gene are ENHRY and SYGVKD. V was shortened by 8 bases and J by 5 bases, with 12 bases between the two germline ends. CDR3 sequence reads: CAIAGAPYGYTF. CDR3 nucleotides: TGTGCCATCGCGGGGGCCCCTTATGGCTACACCTTC.

V and J are TRBV9 and TRBJ1-1; no clear D gene. Trimming stripped 3 bases from V and 4 bases from J, with 10 bases between. Germline CDR1 is SGDLS and CDR2 is YYNGEE. This CDR3 contains 13 residues. The CDR3 protein is CASSAHAGTEAFF. In DNA, the CDR3 is TGTGCCAGCAGCGCTCATGCGGGCACTGAAGCTTTCTTT.

The chain couples TRBV29-1 to TRBJ2-2; TRBD2 agrees at 11 bases. V lost 4 bases and J lost 7; bases outside the gene matches: 8. Germline values: CDR1 SQVTM, CDR2 ANQGSEA. The CDR3 consists of 15 residues. The CDR3 DNA is TGCAGCGTTGCTTTACTAGCGGGAGTGGGCGGGGAGCTGTTTTTT. This codes for CSVALLAGVGGELFF.

V is TRBV24-1 and J is TRBJ2-5; D gene ambiguous. V was shortened by 2 bases and J by 1 base, with 10 bases between the two germline ends. The CDR3 covers 15 residues. Germline V gives CDR1 KGHDR, CDR2 SFDVKD. The CDR3 bases are TGTGCCACCAGTGATTCTCAGACCTTCCAAGAGACCCAGTACTTC. It specifies CATSDSQTFQETQYF.

This rearrangement joins TRBV19 to TRBJ2-1, with unresolved D. Germline-derived CDR1 and CDR2 are LNHDA and SQIVND (reference sequence). The CDR3 is 13 residues long. Trimming removed 5 bases at V and 10 bases at J, with 15 bases between. The CDR3 sequence: CASSAPGRNEQFF. The DNA for the CDR3 is TGTGCCAGTAGTGCCCCGGGCCGTAACGAGCAGTTCTTC.

The chain recombines TRBV6-1 with TRBJ1-5; D not resolved. From germline, CDR1 is MNHNS and CDR2 SASEGT. Trimming left V 1 base short and J 3 bases short, with 10 bases between. This CDR3 is 15 amino acids long. The CDR3 is CASSEEAGPNQPQHF. For the CDR3, the DNA is TGTGCCAGCAGTGAAGAGGCAGGCCCCAATCAGCCCCAGCATTTT.

The rearrangement uses TRBV5-1 and TRBJ2-3; 7 bases are a match to TRBD2. The CDR3 runs to 16 residues. V was pared by 3 bases and J by 0 bases, with 7 bases of the junction left unmatched. The V gene's germline CDR1 is SGHRS and CDR2 YFSETQ. CDR3 nucleotide sequence: TGCGCCAGCAGCTCCGGCCTAGCGGCGAGCACAGATACGCAGTATTTT. This gives the protein CASSSGLAASTDTQYF.